These 4 T cell receptor beta chains came from one sample sequenced in a study of identical twins. TCRdb called the 5' RACE reads again in MiXCR, with one record for every CDR3 protein. The sample has about 700,000 distinct CDR3 sequences; 8.6% are singletons. The same sample was also studied in work on yellow fever vaccine responses in identical twins.

Sequencing was carried out using PBMCs. Receptor source: a woman younger than 30 in good health.

The rearrangement joins TRBV10-3 to TRBJ2-7; D perhaps matches TRBD2 (5 bases). Germline V gene data show CDR1 as ENHRY and CDR2 as SYGVKD. V lost 3 bases and J 3 bases, leaving 6 bases between the germline ends. The CDR3 totals 12 residues. The chain's CDR3 is CAISEGGYEQYF. CDR3 nucleotides: TGTGCCATCAGTGAAGGAGGCTACGAGCAGTACTTC.

This clonotype was seen more than once but under ten times. This rearrangement joins TRBV6-1 to TRBJ2-1; 10 positions match TRBD1. The CDR3 totals 14 residues. Germline V lookup: CDR1 MNHNS, CDR2 SASEGT. J gave up 7 bases and V 3 bases, and 3 bases lay outside the gene matches. CDR3 sequence reads: CASSEWTGGNEQFF. The CDR3 bases are TGTGCCAGCAGTGAGTGGACAGGGGGAAATGAGCAGTTCTTC.

The V and J genes are TRBV19 and TRBJ2-1; possibly TRBD2 for D (6 bases). Trimming removed 0 bases from V and 0 bases from J, with 9 bases in between. Germline CDR1 reads LNHDA; CDR2 reads SQIVND (reference sequence). This CDR3 has 16 residues. CDR3 sequence (DNA): TGTGCCAGTAGTATAGATAGCGGAGGCTCCTACAATGAGCAGTTCTTC. Translated, it gives CASSIDSGGSYNEQFF.

This clonotype appeared many times. The chain joins TRBV5-8 to TRBJ1-4, with 10 bases aligning to TRBD1. Germline V gene data show CDR1 as SGHTS and CDR2 as YDEGEE. V shed 0 bases and J 3 bases; nucleotides not matched to a gene: 2. The CDR3 is 16 residues long. Written as DNA, the CDR3 is TGTGCCAGCAGCTTGGGACAGGGGGCGTCTAATGAAAAACTGTTTTTT. This encodes CASSLGQGASNEKLFF.